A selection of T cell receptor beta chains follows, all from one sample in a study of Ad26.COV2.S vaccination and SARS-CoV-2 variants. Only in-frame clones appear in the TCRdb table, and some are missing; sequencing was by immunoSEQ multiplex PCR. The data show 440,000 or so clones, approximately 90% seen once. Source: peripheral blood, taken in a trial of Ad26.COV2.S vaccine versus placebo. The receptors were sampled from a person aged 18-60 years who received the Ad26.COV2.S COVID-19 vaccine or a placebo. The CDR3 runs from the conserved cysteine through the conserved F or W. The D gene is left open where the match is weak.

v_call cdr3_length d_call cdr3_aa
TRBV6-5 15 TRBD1 CASTGTGGAYGELFF
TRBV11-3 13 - CASSFDGNTEAFF
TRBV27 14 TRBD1 CASSLRDSLETQYF
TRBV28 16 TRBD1 CASSWSWDSSYTEAFF
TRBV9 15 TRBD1 CASSGRDSEAYEQYF
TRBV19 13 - CASSFLGPTEAFF
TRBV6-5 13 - CASSRDYNSPLHF
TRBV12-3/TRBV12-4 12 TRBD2 CASSFSGNEQFF
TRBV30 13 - CAWSVLGDQPQHF
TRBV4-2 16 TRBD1 CASSQADRGPLGTIYF
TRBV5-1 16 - CASSGNQHGLNTEAFF
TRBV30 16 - CAWSATGRSSYNEQFF
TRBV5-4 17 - CASSLESQTMPGNTIYF
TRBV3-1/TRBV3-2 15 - CASSQDRPGNYGYTF
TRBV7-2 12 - CASSPGAQPQHF
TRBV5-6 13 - CASSSAMREKLFF
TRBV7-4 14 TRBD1 CASSTGQGDHEQYF
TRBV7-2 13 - CASSTQGGTEAFF
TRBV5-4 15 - CASHSNWGSGNTIYF
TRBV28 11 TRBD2 CASSPSGGVYF